This T cell receptor (beta chain) was found in a study of T cells after yellow fever vaccination. The CDR3 is 16 amino acids. Germline assignment: CDR1 SGDLS and CDR2 YYNGEE. Unmatched junction bases numbered 8, after V lost 3 bases and J lost 2 bases. Study-level results: Subsequent to the booster, the majority of primary-vaccination clones reappeared (96% CD4, around 90% CD8). In FACS-sorted repertoires, abundant clonotypes from the bulk population could appear as contaminants.

TCRdb re-called the 5' RACE reads with MiXCR, one entry per CDR3 protein. The sample has hundreds of thousands of distinct CDR3 sequences; roughly 14% are singletons. Comments on this clonotype: Its matching antigen is unknown.

The source is a man aged 30-40 years who received the YFV17D yellow fever vaccine. The chain employs TRBV9 and TRBJ2-3, with 8 bases matching TRBD2. Sequenced here: PBMCs, sampled on the day of the yellow fever booster vaccination. The CDR3 nucleotides read TGTGCCAGCAGCGGCCGAGAGCGGGAGAACACAGATACGCAGTATTTT. Its protein is CASSGRERENTDTQYF.